The 20 T cell receptor beta chains listed next were all sequenced from one sample in a study of T-cell reconstitution after alpha-beta-depleted transplantation in children. For TCRbeta, the library was prepared with unique molecular identifiers. Each CDR3 protein gets one entry after TCRdb re-called the PCR reads with MiXCR. The sample carries 600,000 to 700,000 distinct CDR3 sequences, about an eighth recorded once. The sample consisted of PBMCs, taken before TCRalphabeta/CD19-depleted stem cell transplant. The receptors were gathered from a girl aged 2 to 10 with congenital amegakaryocytic thrombocytopenia, due to receive a stem cell transplant.

The chain recombines TRBV5-1 with TRBJ1-3, with no clear D. The germline V gene encodes CDR1 SGHRS and CDR2 YFSETQ. V was clipped by 3 bases and J by 4 bases, with 17 bases between them. The CDR3 loop spans 16 amino acids. The chain's CDR3 is CASSSGVGSYGNTIYF. CDR3 nucleotide sequence: TGCGCCAGCAGCTCGGGAGTTGGGTCCTACGGAAACACCATATATTTT. The variable domain in full, completed from reference TRBV5-1 and TRBJ1-3, reads KAGVTQTPRYLIKTRGQQVTLSCSPISGHRSVSWYQQTPGQGLQFLFEYFSETQRNKGNFPGRFSGRQFSNSRSEMNVSTLELGDSALYLCASSSGVGSYGNTIYFGEGSWLTVV.

The chain couples TRBV3-1 to TRBJ1-1; D is unclear. This CDR3 is built from 12 residues. Germline CDR1 LGHDT, CDR2 YNNKEL (reference sequence). V gave up 1 base and J gave up 8 bases, with 8 bases separating them. Here the CDR3 DNA reads TGTGCCAGCAGCCAAGTGGGCTCGGAAGCTTTCTTT. Its protein is CASSQVGSEAFF.

This clonotype occurred many times. This chain uses TRBV20-1 with TRBJ1-4, with 8 bases aligning to TRBD1. This CDR3 is 14 amino acids long. V was pared by 3 bases and J by 6 bases, with 6 bases of the junction left unmatched. The germline CDR1 and CDR2 sequences are DFQATT and SNEGSKA (reference sequence). Written as DNA, the CDR3 is TGCAGTGCTAGCTCAGGGGGCTCGGATGAAAAACTGTTTTTT. Translated: CSASSGGSDEKLFF.

With respect to this clonotype: A read error may explain this, as a much larger clone is one base away. This rearrangement joins TRBV3-1 to TRBJ2-1, with 13 bases identical to TRBD2. The CDR3 has 17 residues. V shed 7 bases, J shed 8 bases, and the junction held 14 bases outside the gene matches. Looked up from germline, CDR1 is LGHDT and CDR2 is YNNKEL (reference sequence). CDR3 nucleotide sequence: TGTGCCAGCACCCCCTACTCTGCGGGACTAGCGGGACATGAGCAGTTCTTC. As protein: CASTPYSAGLAGHEQFF.

This clonotype has more than one count but fewer than ten. In DNA form, the CDR3 reads TGCAGTGCTGGAGGAGCGGGCCGGATGATCGATACGCAGTATTTT. Translated, it gives CSAGGAGRMIDTQYF. The chain is built from TRBV20-1 and TRBJ2-3; D is possibly TRBD2 (6 bases). Germline loops: CDR1 DFQATT, CDR2 SNEGSKA (reference sequence). The CDR3 is made up of 15 amino acids. V lost 5 bases, J lost 6 bases, and 21 bases lay in between.

This clonotype was recorded many times. The genes are TRBV29-1 and TRBJ2-3, with 7 bases matching TRBD2. The CDR3 totals 13 residues. Germline-derived CDR1 and CDR2 are SQVTM and ANQGSEA. After removal of 7 bases from V and 2 bases from J, the junction contained 6 bases not matched to a gene. CDR3 nucleotides: TGCAGCGCCGGGGGGTACCCCACAGATACGCAGTATTTT. Its translation is CSAGGYPTDTQYF.

This clonotype has ten or more counts. The chain carries TRBV5-6 and TRBJ2-5, with 7 bases lining up with TRBD1. The V and J ends lost 5 bases and 5 bases, in that order; junction bases with no gene match: 6. The CDR3 length is 13 residues. Germline loops: CDR1 SGHDT, CDR2 YYEEEE. In DNA form, the CDR3 reads TGTGCCAGCAGTTCAGGGGGACGGGAGACCCAGTACTTC. Its protein product is CASSSGGRETQYF.

The sample holds many counts of this clonotype. The chain recombines TRBV5-1 with TRBJ1-4; D not resolved. This CDR3 spans 16 amino acids. Trimming pared 4 bases from V and 8 bases from J, leaving 21 bases between. CDR1 is SGHRS, CDR2 YFSETQ, per germline. The CDR3 protein is CASSPGLGVGEEKLFF. CDR3 nucleotides: TGCGCCAGCAGCCCTGGCTTGGGCGTGGGAGAGGAAAAACTGTTTTTT.

This clonotype occurred a few times. The rearrangement links TRBV5-1 to TRBJ2-1; possibly TRBD2 for D (6 bases). Germline V lookup: CDR1 SGHRS, CDR2 YFSETQ. V lost 4 bases to trimming and J lost 2 bases, with 16 bases between them. This CDR3 has 16 residues. CDR3 DNA: TGCGCCAGCAGCGGACCGGGACTCCGTCCCTACAATGAGCAGTTCTTC. Protein product: CASSGPGLRPYNEQFF. The full variable domain, with the rest looked up from reference TRBV5-1 and TRBJ2-1, is KAGVTQTPRYLIKTRGQQVTLSCSPISGHRSVSWYQQTPGQGLQFLFEYFSETQRNKGNFPGRFSGRQFSNSRSEMNVSTLELGDSALYLCASSGPGLRPYNEQFFGPGTRLTVL.

This chain joins TRBV20-1 and TRBJ1-5, with D possibly matching TRBD1 (6 bases). The CDR3 sequence is 14 residues long. V gave up 1 base and J gave up 3 bases, with 10 bases separating them. The germline V gene encodes CDR1 DFQATT and CDR2 SNEGSKA (reference sequence). The CDR3 reads CSARAPGDNQPQHF. In DNA form, the CDR3 reads TGCAGTGCTAGAGCTCCAGGGGACAATCAGCCCCAGCATTTT.

Many counts were recorded for this clonotype. This chain uses TRBV12-3 or TRBV12-4 with TRBJ1-6; no clear D gene. CDR3 size: 15 residues. V was pared by 3 bases and J by 8 bases, with 14 bases between. CDR3 amino acids: CASSFSSIFHSPLHF. CDR3 bases: TGTGCCAGCAGTTTCTCCTCCATTTTCCATTCACCCCTCCACTTT.

This clonotype appeared a few times. This chain uses TRBV11-1 with TRBJ2-5, with 7 bases matching TRBD1. J gave up 5 bases and V 2 bases, and 20 bases lay outside the gene matches. CDR1 SGHAT and CDR2 FQDESV come from the germline V gene (reference sequence). This CDR3 comprises 19 residues. The CDR3 region is CASSLTARWDRTSYETQYF. The CDR3, as DNA: TGTGCCAGCAGCTTAACGGCTAGATGGGACAGAACTTCATATGAGACCCAGTACTTC.

Only a few counts were recorded for this clonotype. V gene TRBV5-1 combines with J gene TRBJ2-1; the match to TRBD2 covers 7 bases. V gave up 0 bases and J gave up 1 base; unmatched junction bases: 7. Germline CDR1 SGHRS, CDR2 YFSETQ. There are 17 residues in the CDR3. The CDR3 nucleotides are TGCGCCAGCAGCTTGGCCGTCGGGAGGTTGTCCTACAATGAGCAGTTCTTC. It encodes CASSLAVGRLSYNEQFF. The complete variable domain, with remaining parts taken from reference TRBV5-1 and TRBJ2-1, reads KAGVTQTPRYLIKTRGQQVTLSCSPISGHRSVSWYQQTPGQGLQFLFEYFSETQRNKGNFPGRFSGRQFSNSRSEMNVSTLELGDSALYLCASSLAVGRLSYNEQFFGPGTRLTVL.

The rearrangement links TRBV6-5 to TRBJ2-5; possible D gene TRBD1, 6 bases. Trimming took 2 bases from V and 4 from J, leaving 11 bases between them. The CDR3 sequence is 14 residues long. Germline V gene lookup returns CDR1 MNHEY and CDR2 SVGAGI. The CDR3 DNA reads as TGTGCCAGCAGTTACGGGGGCCTGACAGAGACCCAGTACTTC. This sequence encodes CASSYGGLTETQYF.

This clonotype was recorded at least ten times. The gene calls are TRBV5-1 and TRBJ2-7, with 9 bases identical to TRBD1. This CDR3 region has 18 residues. V dropped 0 bases and J dropped 3; count of bases not matched to a gene: 13. The germline V gene has CDR1 SGHRS and CDR2 YFSETQ. For the CDR3, the DNA is TGCGCCAGCAGCTTGGCCTCCACCGTTAGGGACAGGGACTACGAGCAGTACTTC. This gives the protein CASSLASTVRDRDYEQYF.

V gene TRBV14 combines with J gene TRBJ2-7, with TRBD2 matching 11 bases. The CDR3 contains 16 residues. Germline assignment: CDR1 SGHDN and CDR2 FVKESK. V shed 1 base, J shed 2 bases, and the junction held 4 bases outside the gene matches. The CDR3 region has the DNA TGTGCCAGCAGCCAAGGATGGGGACTAGCGGCCTACGAGCAGTACTTC. Its protein is CASSQGWGLAAYEQYF.

The sample holds many counts of this clonotype. The J gene is TRBJ2-7, the V gene TRBV20-1; D is perhaps TRBD2 (6 bases). The length of the CDR3 is 14 residues. Looked up from germline, CDR1 is DFQATT and CDR2 is SNEGSKA (reference sequence). Deletions cut 3 bases from V and 3 bases from J, with 15 bases between. This CDR3 reads CSASGTGSFYEQYF. The CDR3 nucleotides read TGCAGTGCTAGTGGGACCGGGAGCTTCTACGAGCAGTACTTC.

J is TRBJ2-7 and V is TRBV10-3; no definite D call. The CDR3 has 13 residues. Trimming took off 7 bases at V and 2 bases at J, with 12 bases between the two ends. Germline V gene sequence: CDR1 ENHRY, CDR2 SYGVKD. CDR3 sequence (DNA): TGTGCCATCATGGACCAAGGCCCCTACGAGCAGTACTTC. This codes for CAIMDQGPYEQYF.

A note on this clonotype: This may come from a read error, since a much larger clone is one base off. The chain employs TRBV20-1 and TRBJ2-5, with TRBD2 matching 10 bases. Per the germline V gene, CDR1 is DFQATT and CDR2 is SNEGSKA (reference sequence). CDR3 size: 14 residues. As DNA, the CDR3 is TGCAGTGCTAAATGGCCGGGGCTAGCGGGAGTTCAGTCCTTC. This translates into CSAKWPGLAGVQSF.

The chain links TRBV3-1 to TRBJ2-5; unclear D gene. The CDR3 is made up of 15 amino acids. Germline CDR1 is LGHDT and CDR2 is YNNKEL (reference sequence). V was pared by 0 bases and J by 4 bases, with 12 bases between. The CDR3 loop reads CASSQDFLGRETQYF. In nucleotides, the CDR3 is TGTGCCAGCAGCCAAGATTTCCTAGGACGAGAGACCCAGTACTTC.